Listed below are T cell receptor beta chains from one sample, sequenced in a study of T cell clones after liver transplantation. Produced via immunoSEQ multiplex PCR; TCRdb's table is partial and in-frame only. The profile shows about 45,000 clones, more than 70% of them singletons. The sample consisted of CD4+ T cells from blood, taken 24 months after liver transplant. The receptors here all came from a human patient who received a liver transplant. Some T cells may be the graft donor's. Both conserved end residues are part of each CDR3. A D gene is named only where the DNA matches it firmly. Some rows mark clone size as missing; the rest say once, few, many or name a class of expanded clone.

clone size: .
D gene: TRBD2
V gene: TRBV7-9
J gene: TRBJ2-1
CDR3 protein: CASRTSGTSDPYNEQFF
CDR3 DNA: TGTGCCAGCAGGACATCCGGGACTAGCGACCCCTACAATGAGCAGTTCTTC

clone size: .
D gene: .
V gene: TRBV7-2
J gene: TRBJ1-2
CDR3 protein: CASSLGFTGYGYTF
CDR3 DNA: TGTGCCAGCAGCTTAGGTTTTACGGGGTATGGCTACACCTTC

clone size: .
D gene: .
V gene: TRBV19
J gene: TRBJ1-2
CDR3 protein: CASSTIGGYTF
CDR3 DNA: TGTGCCAGTAGTACCATAGGGGGCTACACCTTC

clone size: .
D gene: .
V gene: TRBV11-1
J gene: TRBJ1-2
CDR3 protein: CASSPRDGYGYTF
CDR3 DNA: TGTGCCAGCAGCCCCCGGGACGGCTATGGCTACACCTTC

clone size: .
D gene: .
V gene: TRBV5-5
J gene: TRBJ2-7
CDR3 protein: CASSFPGPFYEQYF
CDR3 DNA: TGTGCCAGCAGCTTCCCGGGACCTTTCTACGAGCAGTACTTC

clone size: .
D gene: .
V gene: TRBV7-2
J gene: TRBJ2-2
CDR3 protein: CASSTRVLTGELFF
CDR3 DNA: TGTGCCAGCAGCACCCGTGTCCTCACCGGGGAGCTGTTTTTT

clone size: .
D gene: .
V gene: TRBV5-4
J gene: TRBJ2-7
CDR3 protein: CASSENMKSPRYEQYF
CDR3 DNA: TGTGCCAGCAGCGAAAACATGAAATCGCCACGCTACGAGCAGTACTTC

clone size: .
D gene: .
V gene: TRBV7-9
J gene: TRBJ1-5
CDR3 protein: CASSLAGIAQPQHF
CDR3 DNA: TGTGCCAGCAGCTTAGCGGGGATCGCTCAGCCCCAGCATTTT

clone size: few
D gene: .
V gene: TRBV9
J gene: TRBJ2-5
CDR3 protein: CASSVGQRETQYF
CDR3 DNA: TGTGCCAGCAGCGTAGGTCAGCGAGAGACCCAGTACTTC

clone size: .
D gene: .
V gene: TRBV5-6
J gene: TRBJ1-1
CDR3 protein: CASSSLVFLIQGPAEAFF
CDR3 DNA: TGTGCCAGCAGCTCCCTAGTCTTTTTAATACAGGGTCCCGCTGAAGCTTTCTTT

clone size: .
D gene: TRBD1
V gene: TRBV5-1
J gene: TRBJ1-2
CDR3 protein: CASSETGGNYGYTF
CDR3 DNA: TGCGCCAGCAGTGAGACAGGGGGCAACTATGGCTACACCTTC

clone size: .
D gene: .
V gene: TRBV19
J gene: TRBJ1-1
CDR3 protein: CASSIFGMNTEAFF
CDR3 DNA: TGTGCCAGTAGTATCTTTGGCATGAACACTGAAGCTTTCTTT

clone size: .
D gene: TRBD1
V gene: TRBV2
J gene: TRBJ1-4
CDR3 protein: CASYDTGGFGRKLFF
CDR3 DNA: TGTGCCAGTTACGATACAGGGGGCTTCGGGCGAAAACTGTTTTTT

clone size: .
D gene: TRBD2
V gene: TRBV7-9
J gene: TRBJ2-1
CDR3 protein: CASSSGLAGGGINEQFF
CDR3 DNA: TGTGCCAGCAGCTCTGGACTAGCGGGAGGCGGAATCAATGAGCAGTTCTTC

clone size: .
D gene: .
V gene: TRBV9
J gene: TRBJ1-2
CDR3 protein: CASSASDGNYGYTF
CDR3 DNA: TGTGCCAGCAGCGCCTCCGACGGAAACTATGGCTACACCTTC

clone size: .
D gene: .
V gene: TRBV27
J gene: TRBJ1-1
CDR3 protein: CASSQRVFTEAFF
CDR3 DNA: TGTGCCAGCAGTCAAAGGGTATTCACTGAAGCTTTCTTT

clone size: .
D gene: .
V gene: TRBV25-1
J gene: TRBJ1-4
CDR3 protein: CASRVGGFNEKLFF
CDR3 DNA: TGTGCCAGCAGGGTAGGGGGGTTCAATGAAAAACTGTTTTTT

clone size: once
D gene: .
V gene: TRBV14
J gene: TRBJ1-6
CDR3 protein: CASSQVRGSNSPLHF
CDR3 DNA: TGTGCCAGCAGCCAAGTGCGCGGGAGTAATTCACCCCTCCACTTT

clone size: .
D gene: .
V gene: TRBV12-2
J gene: TRBJ2-7
CDR3 protein: CASRLAAGGSEQYF
CDR3 DNA: TGTGCAAGTCGCTTAGCGGCAGGGGGCAGCGAGCAGTACTTC

clone size: few
D gene: .
V gene: TRBV7-5
J gene: TRBJ1-5
CDR3 protein: CVRSFNRGHQPQHF
CDR3 DNA: TGTGTCAGAAGCTTTAACAGGGGGCACCAGCCCCAGCATTTT

clone size: .
D gene: TRBD2
V gene: TRBV4-1
J gene: TRBJ2-7
CDR3 protein: CASSQVGGRGEQYF
CDR3 DNA: TGCGCCAGCAGCCAAGTGGGAGGGAGGGGCGAGCAGTACTTC

clone size: .
D gene: .
V gene: TRBV7-9
J gene: TRBJ2-3
CDR3 protein: CASSLVLANTDTQYF
CDR3 DNA: TGTGCCAGCAGCTTAGTACTAGCAAACACAGATACGCAGTATTTT

clone size: .
D gene: .
V gene: TRBV5-1
J gene: TRBJ2-3
CDR3 protein: CASSLVLGERADTQYF
CDR3 DNA: TGCGCCAGCAGCTTGGTATTGGGGGAGAGGGCAGATACGCAGTATTTT

clone size: .
D gene: .
V gene: TRBV6-1
J gene: TRBJ2-1
CDR3 protein: CASSEEGVLSNEQFF
CDR3 DNA: TGTGCCAGCAGTGAAGAAGGGGTCTTATCGAATGAGCAGTTCTTC

clone size: once
D gene: .
V gene: TRBV28
J gene: TRBJ1-4
CDR3 protein: CASSSPRQNEKLFF
CDR3 DNA: TGTGCCAGCAGTTCACCGCGACAGAATGAAAAACTGTTTTTT

clone size: .
D gene: TRBD1
V gene: TRBV25-1
J gene: TRBJ2-5
CDR3 protein: CASSGRTGRGETQYF
CDR3 DNA: TGTGCCAGCAGTGGTCGGACAGGGCGGGGAGAGACCCAGTACTTC

clone size: .
D gene: .
V gene: TRBV5-4
J gene: TRBJ1-2
CDR3 protein: CASSPTGGDGYTF
CDR3 DNA: TGTGCCAGCAGCCCAACCGGTGGGGATGGCTACACCTTC

clone size: few
D gene: .
V gene: TRBV19
J gene: TRBJ2-6
CDR3 protein: CASSARGSGANVLTF
CDR3 DNA: TGTGCCAGTAGTGCAAGGGGGTCTGGGGCCAACGTCCTGACTTTC